A selection of T cell receptor beta chains follows, all from one sample in a study of PD-1 blockade in classical Hodgkin lymphoma. The table came from immunoSEQ multiplex PCR; TCRdb's copy has only in-frame clones and leaves some out. This table holds some 27,000 clones, approximately 93% found once. Input material: peripheral blood mononuclear cells (PBMCs). These receptors all come from a human donor with classical Hodgkin lymphoma. Both conserved end residues are part of each CDR3. D genes are given only for firm matches. A row's size may be missing; if present it is once, few, many or a size class.

D gene,V gene,J gene,clone size,CDR3 DNA,CDR3 protein
TRBD2,TRBV4-3,TRBJ2-3,few,TGCGCCAGCAGCCAAGATCTAGCGGACACAGATACGCAGTATTTT,CASSQDLADTDTQYF
.,TRBV7-2,TRBJ2-6,.,TGTGCCAGCAGCTTAGATTCCAACGTCCTGACTTTC,CASSLDSNVLTF
.,TRBV9,TRBJ2-7,.,TGTGCCAGCAGCACACAGGTCAGCTCCTACGAGCAGTACTTC,CASSTQVSSYEQYF
.,TRBV6-1,TRBJ1-4,.,TGTGCCAGCAGTGAAGGCGGGGCCGGGGAAAAACTGTTTTTT,CASSEGGAGEKLFF
.,TRBV20-1,TRBJ2-7,.,TGCAGTGCTAGAGATGGGTACGAGCAGTACTTC,CSARDGYEQYF
TRBD2,TRBV25-1,TRBJ2-7,once,TGTGCCAGCAGTGAATGGGGGACTAGCGGGAGGTCCGAGCAGTACTTC,CASSEWGTSGRSEQYF
.,TRBV19,TRBJ1-3,.,TGTGCCAGTAGTATAAACGGACTCTCTGGAAACACCATATATTTT,CASSINGLSGNTIYF
.,TRBV7-8,TRBJ2-1,.,TGTGCCAGCAGCTTATTGAGCTCCTACAATGAGCAGTTCTTC,CASSLLSSYNEQFF
.,TRBV7-2,TRBJ2-5,.,TGTGCCAGCAGCTTAGATCCAGGGGAGGAGACCCAGTACTTC,CASSLDPGEETQYF
.,TRBV7-2,TRBJ1-5,.,TGTGCCAGCAGCTTAGGCACAGTAGGGGGAAATCAGCCCCAGCATTTT,CASSLGTVGGNQPQHF
.,TRBV10-1,TRBJ2-1,.,TGCGCCAGCAGTCCTAGCAATGAGCAGTTCTTC,CASSPSNEQFF
.,TRBV30,TRBJ1-3,.,TGTGCCTGGAGTCCTAGGGGTACTTCTGGAAACACCATATATTTT,CAWSPRGTSGNTIYF
TRBD1,TRBV18,TRBJ2-3,.,TGTGCCAGCTCACTTATGCCCGGGACAGGGTTTCTTTCAGATACGCAGTATTTT,CASSLMPGTGFLSDTQYF
.,TRBV2,TRBJ2-4,.,TGTGCCAGCAGTGATTTCCCCGTGAGACTAGCCAAAAACATTCAGTACTTC,CASSDFPVRLAKNIQYF
TRBD1,TRBV5-5,TRBJ1-4,.,TGTGCCAGCAGCTTGGTGACAGGGAGCGTTGAAAAACTGTTTTTT,CASSLVTGSVEKLFF
.,TRBV27,TRBJ1-2,.,TGTGCCAGCAGACAAACAGGGTCCTATGGCTACACCTTC,CASRQTGSYGYTF
.,TRBV6-4,TRBJ2-7,.,TGTGCCAGCAGTGTGTTTGCCGGTCTGGGGTACGAGCAGTACTTC,CASSVFAGLGYEQYF
TRBD2,TRBV7-3,TRBJ2-2,.,TGTGCCAGCAGCCCCCCCGCGCTAGCGGGGATAAACACCGGGGAGCTGTTTTTT,CASSPPALAGINTGELFF
.,TRBV5-1,TRBJ2-1,once,TGCGCCAGCAGCTTTGCGGATAACTCCTACAATGAGCAGTTCTTC,CASSFADNSYNEQFF
TRBD1,TRBV7-3,TRBJ2-1,.,TGTGCCAGCAGCCAAAGGACAGGCTCCTACAATGAGCAGTTCTTC,CASSQRTGSYNEQFF
TRBD1,TRBV5-1,TRBJ2-7,.,TGCGCCAGCAGCCTCAGGCAGGGGGCCTACGAGCAGTACTTC,CASSLRQGAYEQYF
.,TRBV27,TRBJ2-1,.,TGTGCCAGCAGTTTAGAACTCTCGGGCAATGAGCAGTTCTTC,CASSLELSGNEQFF
TRBD1,TRBV7-2,TRBJ2-1,.,TGTGCCAGCAGGCCGGGACAGGGCTTCGCGGGAGAACTCTACAATGAGCAGTTCTTC,CASRPGQGFAGELYNEQFF
TRBD2,TRBV28,TRBJ2-7,.,TGTGCCAGCAGTTTGTTCGGGGGGACCTACGAGCAGTACTTC,CASSLFGGTYEQYF
.,TRBV11-2,TRBJ1-2,.,TGTGCCAGCAGCTTAGAGTTTGGGGCGAACTATGGCTACACCTTC,CASSLEFGANYGYTF
.,TRBV19,TRBJ2-7,.,TGTGCCAGTAGCTCGTACGAGCAGTACTTC,CASSSYEQYF
.,TRBV19,TRBJ1-5,.,TGTGCCAGTAGTATTCTCCTAGGACAGTATAGCAATCAGCCCCAGCATTTT,CASSILLGQYSNQPQHF
TRBD1,TRBV10-1,TRBJ1-1,few,TGCGCCAGCAGTGAGTCTGGGGACAGGGGAGCTGAAGCTTTCTTT,CASSESGDRGAEAFF
TRBD2,TRBV6-5,TRBJ2-4,.,TGTGCCAGCTCCGGACTAGCGGTAGCCAAAAACATTCAGTACTTC,CASSGLAVAKNIQYF
TRBD2,TRBV7-2,TRBJ2-7,.,TGTGCCAGCAGCTTACAAATTATCGGCGGGGGGAGCTCCTACGAGCAGTACTTC,CASSLQIIGGGSSYEQYF
TRBD2,TRBV2,TRBJ2-1,.,TGTGCCAGCAGCCGAGCGGGAGGACCATACAATGAGCAGTTCTTC,CASSRAGGPYNEQFF
TRBD1,TRBV5-1,TRBJ1-4,once,TGCGCCAGCAGCTCAACCGGACAGGGCTCTAATGAAAAACTGTTTTTT,CASSSTGQGSNEKLFF
.,TRBV25-1,TRBJ2-7,.,TGTGCCAGCAGTGAACAAAAGGGTTATTCCTACGAGCAGTACTTC,CASSEQKGYSYEQYF
.,TRBV5-4,TRBJ1-2,.,TGTGCCAGCACTAAGCCCGGGGGGGAATTGCTCTATGGCTACACCTTC,CASTKPGGELLYGYTF
.,TRBV27,TRBJ2-1,.,TGTGCCAGCAGTCTAACAGACTCCAGCCTCGCCAATGAGCAGTTCTTC,CASSLTDSSLANEQFF
.,TRBV18,TRBJ2-7,.,TGTGCCAGCTCACCTATGGGGCAGCGGGCGAACGAGCAGTACTTC,CASSPMGQRANEQYF
.,TRBV5-4,TRBJ1-1,few,TGTGCCAGCAGCTTTCGCGGGGCGAACACTGAAGCTTTCTTT,CASSFRGANTEAFF
.,TRBV5-1,TRBJ1-6,.,TGCGCCAGCAGCACCCAGGGTAATTCACCCCTCCACTTT,CASSTQGNSPLHF
TRBD2,TRBV11-3,TRBJ2-7,.,TGTGCCAGCAGCGTTTTAGCGGGGCCACTCTCCGAGCAGTACTTC,CASSVLAGPLSEQYF
.,TRBV7-8,TRBJ1-2,.,TGTGCCAGCAGTCGAGGAGGGGCCTATGGCTACACCTTC,CASSRGGAYGYTF
.,TRBV9,TRBJ2-1,.,TGTGCCAGCAGCGTAGTCGCACCTAGTGAGCAGTTCTTC,CASSVVAPSEQFF